A single sample gave rise to the 8 T cell receptor beta chains below, sequenced in a study of cytomegalovirus exposure and HLA in healthy donors. PCR used 60 Vbeta primers and 13 Jbeta primers. Assay: immunoSEQ multiplex PCR; the TCRdb copy retains only in-frame clones and omits some. This sample has over 150,000 clones, with 80% found just once. The source material was PBMCs. The receptor source for this set is a man aged 30 to 45 in good health and CMV-seronegative.

The rearrangement uses TRBV4-3 and TRBJ2-3; 7 bases agree with TRBD1. V lost 1 base and J lost 5; bases outside the gene matches: 6. Germline values: CDR1 LGHNA, CDR2 YSLEER. This CDR3 comprises 15 residues. CDR3: CASSQAPTGIDTQYF. CDR3 DNA: TGCGCCAGCAGCCAAGCCCCGACAGGGATAGATACGCAGTATTTT.

J is TRBJ2-7 and V is TRBV7-9; a weak D match, TRBD1 (6 bases). V lost 5 bases, J lost 7 bases, and 15 bases lay in between. Germline loops: CDR1 SEHNR, CDR2 FQNEAQ (reference sequence). The CDR3 is 13 residues long. Written as DNA, the CDR3 is TGTGCCAGCAGCCAGACAGGTTATCGGGAGCAGTACTTC. Translation gives CASSQTGYREQYF.

This chain links TRBV5-4 with TRBJ2-1; 9 bases agree with TRBD2. With 0 bases clipped from V and 6 bases from J, the junction kept 1 base outside the gene matches. The CDR3 is made up of 14 amino acids. The germline CDR1 and CDR2 sequences are SGHNT and YYREEE (reference sequence). CDR3 amino acids: CASSLVLAGNEQFF. The CDR3 region has the DNA TGTGCCAGCAGCTTGGTACTAGCGGGCAATGAGCAGTTCTTC.

The chain employs TRBV7-6 and TRBJ1-1; D is uncertain. The CDR3 runs to 14 residues. V gave up 1 base and J gave up 7 bases, with 13 bases separating them. The V gene's germline CDR1 is SGHVS and CDR2 FNYEAQ. The CDR3, as DNA: TGTGCCAGCAGCTTAGGGCCACAGAGCCGTGAAGCTTTCTTT. This translates into CASSLGPQSREAFF.

This clone has a single count. The chain has TRBV5-1 and TRBJ2-5; 9 positions agree with TRBD1. The junction had 6 bases not matched to a gene; V was cut back by 4 bases and J by 5 bases. There are 14 residues in the CDR3. Germline values: CDR1 SGHRS, CDR2 YFSETQ. The CDR3 DNA follows: TGCGCCAGCAGCGGTACAGGGGGCGGGGAGACCCAGTACTTC. Protein: CASSGTGGGETQYF.

The chain employs TRBV7-9 and TRBJ2-4; D might be TRBD1 (5 bases). V dropped 1 base and J dropped 0 bases, with 7 bases sitting between them. From germline, CDR1 is SEHNR and CDR2 FQNEAQ (reference sequence). This CDR3 comprises 15 residues. The CDR3 reads CASSLVGLAKNIQYF. CDR3 bases: TGTGCCAGCAGCTTAGTGGGGCTAGCCAAAAACATTCAGTACTTC.

This clone was detected only a few times. V usage is TRBV9 and J usage is TRBJ1-3; D might be TRBD1 (5 bases). Germline CDR1 is SGDLS and CDR2 is YYNGEE. V dropped 3 bases and J dropped 4 bases, with 14 bases sitting between them. The CDR3 consists of 15 residues. CDR3 nucleotide sequence: TGTGCCAGCAGCGCTGGGGGGACTTACGGAAACACCATATATTTT. It yields the protein CASSAGGTYGNTIYF.

The J gene is TRBJ2-1, the V gene TRBV7-9; 8 bases are shared with TRBD2. The CDR3 contains 15 residues. The junction had 8 bases not matched to a gene; V was cut back by 4 bases and J by 6 bases. The germline CDR1 and CDR2 sequences are SEHNR and FQNEAQ (reference sequence). The CDR3 bases are TGTGCCAGCAGCTCGAGCGGGAGAATCTCCAATGAGCAGTTCTTC. Its translation: CASSSSGRISNEQFF. Filled out from reference TRBV7-9 and TRBJ2-1, the complete variable domain reads DTGVSQNPRHKITKRGQNVTFRCDPISEHNRLYWYRQTLGQGPEFLTYFQNEAQLEKSRLLSDRFSAERPKGSFSTLEIQRTEQGDSAMYLCASSSSGRISNEQFFGPGTRLTVL.